These 4 T cell receptor beta chains share one sample of origin, sequenced in a study of cytomegalovirus exposure and HLA in healthy donors (dated by TCRdb to 2016 to 2017). Libraries were made using the immunoSEQ multiplex PCR assay. The multiplex PCR relied on a mix of 60 forward primers for TCR Vbeta segments and 13 reverse primers for TCR Jbeta segments. The clones in this table, taken by TCRdb from immuneACCESS, are in-frame only. Not every clone is retained; where verified, under half of the shortfall comes from an unresolved V gene, and the cause of the rest is unknown. The sample records around 100,000 clones, about 80% of which are singletons. The top ten clones comprise about 4% of the sample. The sequencing input was PBMCs. The receptor set was obtained from a man aged 40-49 years in good health and CMV-seronegative.

The chain links TRBV18 to TRBJ1-1; perhaps TRBD1 as D (5 bases). The CDR3 loop spans 17 amino acids. CDR1 KGHSH and CDR2 LQKENI come from the germline V gene. V gave up 3 bases and J gave up 6 bases, with 23 bases separating them. The CDR3 DNA is TGTGCCAGCTCACCGCGGGACCTCAGCTCGGGAGTCTCTGAAGCTTTCTTT. Amino acid sequence: CASSPRDLSSGVSEAFF.

This chain connects TRBV5-6 to TRBJ1-2, with 8 bases identical to TRBD1. The CDR3 loop spans 14 amino acids. The ends lost 2 bases at V and 5 bases at J; junction bases unmatched: 5. Per the germline V gene, CDR1 is SGHDT and CDR2 is YYEEEE. The CDR3 protein is CASSFRQGRYGYTF. The DNA for the CDR3 is TGTGCCAGCAGCTTCCGACAGGGGAGGTATGGCTACACCTTC.

The rearrangement links TRBV27 to TRBJ2-2, with TRBD1 matching over 7 bases. This CDR3 is built from 14 residues. After removal of 10 bases from V and 4 bases from J, the junction contained 9 bases not matched to a gene. Germline CDR1 is MNHEY and CDR2 is SMNVEV (reference sequence). The CDR3 here is CATEERGLTGELFF. The CDR3 coding sequence is TGTGCCACAGAAGAAAGGGGGCTCACCGGGGAGCTGTTTTTT.

The chain recombines TRBV19 with TRBJ2-7, with a weak D call TRBD2 (6 bases). The CDR3 covers 15 residues. V was cut by 3 bases and J by 1 base, with 13 bases left in between. The V gene's germline CDR1 is LNHDA and CDR2 SQIVND (reference sequence). This chain's CDR3 is CASSMEGGISYEQYF. CDR3 nucleotide sequence: TGTGCCAGTAGTATGGAGGGCGGCATTTCCTACGAGCAGTACTTC.